This TCR beta chain was recorded in a study of early T cells in non-severe SARS-CoV-2 infection. Trimming stripped 4 bases from V and 6 bases from J, with 9 bases between. Germline CDR1 is KGHDR and CDR2 is SFDVKD. CDR3 length equals 12 residues. This clonotype was seen ten or more times. In TCRdb, the 5' RACE reads were re-called with MiXCR into one record per CDR3 protein. The sample carries tens of thousands of distinct CDR3 sequences, roughly 9.3% recorded once. This rearrangement joins TRBV24-1 to TRBJ2-7, with no clear D. The TCR comes from an adult who was a healthcare worker with PCR-confirmed SARS-CoV-2 infection or an uninfected control (not recorded which). Material for sequencing was whole blood. DNA for the CDR3: TGTGCCACCAGTGACCAAAGAAGCGAGCAGTACTTC. It specifies CATSDQRSEQYF.